This T cell receptor (beta chain) was obtained from a study of shared clonotypes between healthy human individuals. Overall study: The cohort comprised a couple of women and a few men. Their ages spanned 18 to 49 years. General study findings and limits: The sole specimen, blood, was sampled, and tissue repertoires likely differ. The study drew on few donors, limiting represented genetic and exposure-history diversity.

CD8 cells regarded as naive lacked CD45RO, were positively chosen for CCR7, and omitted terminally differentiated effector memory CD45RA+ cells. Turning to this clone: Its antigen is as yet unknown.

Sorted subsets were amplified in replicate PCRs using approximately 200 ng DNA, approximately 30,000 T cell genomes. The method was immunoSEQ multiplex PCR; TCRdb's version includes in-frame clones alone and lacks a portion of them. The data hold about 2 million clones, with roughly 95% observed a single time. The sequencing sample was made of naive CD8+ T cells sorted from blood. This clonotype was obtained from a man in his late teens or twenties in good health.

The CDR3 region has the DNA TGTGCCAGCAGCGGTAGACAGGGCGACGGAAATGAAAAACTGTTTTTT. It encodes CASSGRQGDGNEKLFF. The chain recombines TRBV9 with TRBJ1-4; 7 nucleotides match TRBD1. The germline V gene encodes CDR1 SGDLS and CDR2 YYNGEE. Unmatched junction bases numbered 10, after V lost 3 bases and J lost 5 bases. The CDR3 is made up of 16 amino acids.